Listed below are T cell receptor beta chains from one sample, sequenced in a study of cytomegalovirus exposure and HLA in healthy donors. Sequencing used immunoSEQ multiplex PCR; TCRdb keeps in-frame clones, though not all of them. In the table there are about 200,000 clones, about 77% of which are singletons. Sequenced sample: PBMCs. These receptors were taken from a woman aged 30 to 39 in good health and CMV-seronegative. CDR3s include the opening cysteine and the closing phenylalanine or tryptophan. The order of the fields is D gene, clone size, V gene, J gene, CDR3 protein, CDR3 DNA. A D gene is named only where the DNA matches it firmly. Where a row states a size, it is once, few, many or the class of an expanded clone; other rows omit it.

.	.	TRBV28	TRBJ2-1	CASSLSGNSYNEQFF	TGTGCCAGCAGTTTATCGGGGAACTCCTACAATGAGCAGTTCTTC
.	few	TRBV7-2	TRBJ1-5	CATGGSSNQPQHF	TGTGCCACTGGCGGGTCTAGCAATCAGCCCCAGCATTTT
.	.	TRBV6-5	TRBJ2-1	CASSYPGRGYNEQFF	TGTGCCAGCAGTTACCCGGGCCGGGGATACAATGAGCAGTTCTTC
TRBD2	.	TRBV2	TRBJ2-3	CASTTGLARADTQYF	TGTGCCAGCACTACGGGACTAGCGAGGGCAGATACGCAGTATTTT
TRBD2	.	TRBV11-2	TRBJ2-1	CASITGLAGPFGNEQFF	TGTGCCAGCATCACGGGACTAGCGGGGCCCTTCGGGAATGAGCAGTTCTTC
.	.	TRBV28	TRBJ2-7	CASSFARGGVVRTYEQYF	TGTGCCAGCAGTTTTGCCAGGGGAGGGGTGGTACGAACCTACGAGCAGTACTTC
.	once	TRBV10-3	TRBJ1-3	CAISDVAQGTGNTIYF	TGTGCCATCAGTGACGTAGCCCAGGGGACTGGAAACACCATATATTTT
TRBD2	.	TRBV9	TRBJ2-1	CASSGGSSYNEQFF	TGTGCCAGCAGCGGCGGGAGCTCCTACAATGAGCAGTTCTTC
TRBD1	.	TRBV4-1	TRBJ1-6	CASSPRTGRAPNSPLHF	TGCGCCAGCAGCCCGAGGACAGGGAGGGCTCCTAATTCACCCCTCCACTTT
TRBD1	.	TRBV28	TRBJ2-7	CASSSARGPDYEQYF	TGTGCCAGCAGTTCCGCTAGGGGGCCCGACTACGAGCAGTACTTC
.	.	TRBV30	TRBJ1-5	CAWSLGHGVGPQHF	TGTGCCTGGAGTTTGGGACACGGGGTTGGGCCCCAGCATTTT
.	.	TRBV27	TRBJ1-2	CASSLGQSSLYGYTF	TGTGCCAGCAGCCTCGGACAGTCGTCCCTTTATGGCTACACCTTC
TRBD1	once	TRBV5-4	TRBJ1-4	CASSLTTGVNEKLFF	TGTGCCAGCAGCTTGACCACAGGGGTCAATGAAAAACTGTTTTTT
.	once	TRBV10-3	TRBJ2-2	CAITGEGFTGELFF	TGTGCCATCACCGGAGAGGGATTCACCGGGGAGCTGTTTTTT
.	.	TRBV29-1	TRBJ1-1	CSVGQMNTEAFF	TGCAGCGTCGGACAGATGAACACTGAAGCTTTCTTT
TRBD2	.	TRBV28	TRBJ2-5	CASSHTGGPSGQETQYF	TGTGCCAGCAGCCATACGGGGGGTCCCAGTGGCCAAGAGACCCAGTACTTC
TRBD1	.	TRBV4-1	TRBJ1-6	CASSQDFLGQGHSPLHF	TGCGCCAGCAGCCAAGATTTTTTGGGACAGGGACATTCACCCCTCCACTTT
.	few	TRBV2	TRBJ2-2	CASTTTGAGELFF	TGTGCCAGCACGACTACGGGGGCCGGGGAGCTGTTTTTT
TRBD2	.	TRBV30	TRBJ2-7	CAWSVQRLADNYEQYF	TGTGCCTGGAGTGTACAAAGACTAGCGGATAACTACGAGCAGTACTTC
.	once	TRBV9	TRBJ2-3	CASSPRRGGPSTDTQYF	TGTGCCAGCAGCCCCCGAAGGGGGGGTCCAAGCACAGATACGCAGTATTTT
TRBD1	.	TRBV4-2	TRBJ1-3	CASSQLGDRGVSGNTIYF	TGTGCCAGCAGCCAACTAGGGGACAGGGGAGTCTCTGGAAACACCATATATTTT
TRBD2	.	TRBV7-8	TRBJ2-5	CASSSRGGSGKQETQYF	TGTGCCAGCAGCTCCCGAGGGGGTAGCGGGAAGCAAGAGACCCAGTACTTC
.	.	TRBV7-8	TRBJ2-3	CASSLGQFLLADTQYF	TGTGCCAGCAGCCTCGGACAGTTTTTATTGGCAGATACGCAGTATTTT
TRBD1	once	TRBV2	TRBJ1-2	CASRWTGGVGYTF	TGTGCCAGCAGATGGACAGGGGGCGTTGGCTACACCTTC
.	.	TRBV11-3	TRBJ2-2	CASSLEAGAPTGELFF	TGTGCCAGCAGCTTAGAGGCGGGGGCCCCCACCGGGGAGCTGTTTTTT
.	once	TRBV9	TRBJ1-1	CASSLGGGISTEAFF	TGTGCCAGCAGCCTAGGGGGGGGAATAAGCACTGAAGCTTTCTTT
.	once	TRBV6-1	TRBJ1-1	CASSERCEAFF	TGTGCCAGCAGTGAACGGTGTGAAGCTTTCTTT
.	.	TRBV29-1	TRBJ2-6	CSVEARTDSGANVLTF	TGCAGCGTTGAAGCCAGGACAGACTCTGGGGCCAACGTCCTGACTTTC
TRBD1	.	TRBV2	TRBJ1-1	CASTLNPTDRVYAFF	TGTGCCAGCACTCTGAACCCTACAGACAGGGTCTACGCTTTCTTT
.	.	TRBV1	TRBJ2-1	CTSSQEGTSGGPYNEQFF	TGCACCAGCAGCCAAGAGGGGACTAGCGGGGGTCCCTACAATGAGCAGTTCTTC
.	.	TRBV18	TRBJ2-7	CASSPAYPGEKEQYF	TGTGCCAGCTCACCTGCCTACCCGGGTGAGAAGGAGCAGTACTTC
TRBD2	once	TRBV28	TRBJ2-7	CASSLPTSGRGYEQYF	TGTGCCAGCAGTTTACCGACTAGCGGGAGAGGGTACGAGCAGTACTTC